This TCR beta chain comes out of a study of control samples from healthy donors and cancer patients (dated by TCRdb to the early 2020s). Library creation used the immunoSEQ multiplex PCR assay. TCRdb retrieved this table from immuneACCESS and kept in-frame rearrangements only. Not all clones are present; in checked studies, unresolved V genes account for under half, and no reason is known for the remainder. Across this sample there are about 250,000 clones, with over 75% seen only once. The top ten clonotypes cover 13% of the sample. A word on this clone: Which antigen it targets is not known. No much larger clonotype is one base removed from it; base qualities were not supplied.

The origin of this receptor is a woman aged 55-75 years with lung cancer. The specimen sequenced was PBMCs.

The CDR3 region: CASSLEVGVNTEAFF. Read as DNA, the sequence is TGCGCCAGCAGCTTGGAGGTGGGGGTGAACACTGAAGCTTTCTTT. The chain employs TRBV5-1 and TRBJ1-1, with TRBD1 tentatively as D gene (5 bases match). Taken from the germline V gene, the CDR1 and CDR2 loops are SGHRS and YFSETQ. Its CDR3 holds 15 amino acids, cysteine through phenylalanine. The DNA shown is the 45-base CDR3, in frame from base 1. V and J lose 0 bases and 0 bases, and a span of 9 bases separates them.